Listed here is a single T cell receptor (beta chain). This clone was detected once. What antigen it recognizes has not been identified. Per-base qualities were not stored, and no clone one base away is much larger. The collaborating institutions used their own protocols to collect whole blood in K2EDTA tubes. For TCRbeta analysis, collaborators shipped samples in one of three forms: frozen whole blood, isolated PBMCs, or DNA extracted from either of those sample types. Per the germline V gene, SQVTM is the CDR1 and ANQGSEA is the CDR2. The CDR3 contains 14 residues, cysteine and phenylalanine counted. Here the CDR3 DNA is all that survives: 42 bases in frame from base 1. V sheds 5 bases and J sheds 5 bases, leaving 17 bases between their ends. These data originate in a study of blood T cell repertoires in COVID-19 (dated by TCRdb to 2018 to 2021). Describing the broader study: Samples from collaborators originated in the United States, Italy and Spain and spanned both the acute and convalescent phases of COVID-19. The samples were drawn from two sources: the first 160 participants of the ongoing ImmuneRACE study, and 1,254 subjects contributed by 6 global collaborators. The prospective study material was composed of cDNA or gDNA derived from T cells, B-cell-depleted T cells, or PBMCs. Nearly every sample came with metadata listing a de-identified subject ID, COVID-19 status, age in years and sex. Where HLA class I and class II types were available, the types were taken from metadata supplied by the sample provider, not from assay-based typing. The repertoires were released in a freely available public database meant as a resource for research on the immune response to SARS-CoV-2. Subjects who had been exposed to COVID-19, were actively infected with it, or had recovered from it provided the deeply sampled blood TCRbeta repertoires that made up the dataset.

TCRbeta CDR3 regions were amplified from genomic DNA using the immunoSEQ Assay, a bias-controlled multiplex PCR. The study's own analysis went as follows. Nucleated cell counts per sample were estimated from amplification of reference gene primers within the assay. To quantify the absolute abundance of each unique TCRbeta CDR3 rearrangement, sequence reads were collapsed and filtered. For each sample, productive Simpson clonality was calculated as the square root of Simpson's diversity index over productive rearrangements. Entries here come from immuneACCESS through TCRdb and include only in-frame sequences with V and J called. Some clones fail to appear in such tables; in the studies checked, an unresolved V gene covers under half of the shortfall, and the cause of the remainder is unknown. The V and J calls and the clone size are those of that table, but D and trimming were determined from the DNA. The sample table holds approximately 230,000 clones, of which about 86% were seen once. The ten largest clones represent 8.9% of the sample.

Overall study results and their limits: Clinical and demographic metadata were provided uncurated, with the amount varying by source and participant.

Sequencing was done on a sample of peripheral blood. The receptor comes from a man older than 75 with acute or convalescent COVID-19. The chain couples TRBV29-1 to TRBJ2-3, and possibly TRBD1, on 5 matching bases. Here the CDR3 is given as CSVTQGLGLDTQYF. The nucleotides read TGCAGCGTTACGCAGGGCCTTGGGTTAGATACGCAGTATTTT.